Presented here are 15 T cell receptor beta chains from one specimen sequenced in a study of blood T cell repertoires in COVID-19. Only in-frame clones appear in the TCRdb table, and some are missing; sequencing was by immunoSEQ multiplex PCR. Among over 600,000 clones listed, about 90% were seen once. Source material: peripheral blood. These receptors all come from a young woman with acute or convalescent COVID-19.

The V call is TRBV21-1, the J call TRBJ2-7; the table's D gene call, TRBD2, was not cross checked with the DNA. TRBV21-1 is recorded as a pseudogene. CDR3 length: 20 residues. The CDR3 loop reads CASSKERRLASGGLPYEQYF. In DNA, the CDR3 is TGTGCCAGCAGCAAAGAACGCCGTCTCGCTAGCGGTGGCCTTCCCTACGAGCAGTACTTC.

This clone turned up a few times. This chain links TRBV19 with TRBJ1-2; 12 bases line up with TRBD1. Germline values: CDR1 LNHDA, CDR2 SQIVND (reference sequence). Trimming removed 3 bases from V and 14 bases from J; junction bases left unmatched: 7. The CDR3 runs to 13 residues. CDR3 residues: CASSMTGQGARTF. The DNA for the CDR3 is TGTGCCAGTAGTATGACGGGACAGGGGGCGAGGACCTTC.

The chain joins TRBV6-5 to TRBJ1-6, with D possibly matching TRBD1 (5 bases). CDR3 length equals 16 residues. CDR1 and CDR2 (germline): MNHEY, SVGAGI. The V and J ends lost 4 bases and 0 bases respectively, with 10 bases between them. Written as DNA, the CDR3 is TGTGCCAGCAGTTTAGGACAAAGCTCCTATAATTCACCCCTCCACTTT. As protein: CASSLGQSSYNSPLHF.

The chain employs TRBV3-1 (or the pseudogene TRBV3-2) and TRBJ1-4; D is unclear. The CDR3 covers 16 residues. CDR1 and CDR2 (germline): LGHDT, YNNKEL (reference sequence). V was pared by 0 bases and J by 6 bases, with 14 bases between. For the CDR3, the DNA is TGTGCCAGCAGCCAAGACTTTAGGGAGGTGGATGAAAAACTGTTTTTT. It yields the protein CASSQDFREVDEKLFF.

The chain is built from TRBV6-5 and TRBJ1-1; no firm D call. The CDR3 spans 16 residues. V was trimmed by 0 bases and J by 8 bases, leaving 19 bases between them. Germline V lookup: CDR1 MNHEY, CDR2 SVGAGI. Here the CDR3 DNA reads TGTGCCAGCAGTTACTCGGGCCGTCACCCAGGATCAGAAGCTTTCTTT. This translates into CASSYSGRHPGSEAFF.

This chain links TRBV7-6 with TRBJ2-1; 8 bases agree with TRBD2. V lost 5 bases to trimming and J lost 5 bases; unmatched junction nucleotides: 17. Germline CDR1 reads SGHVS; CDR2 reads FNYEAQ. The CDR3 is 18 residues long. The CDR3 is CASSPTYRGSGADNEQFF. CDR3 in DNA: TGTGCCAGCAGCCCTACCTATAGGGGTAGCGGGGCCGACAATGAGCAGTTCTTC.

V and J are TRBV2 and TRBJ1-2, with D uncertain. CDR1 and CDR2 (germline): SNHLY, FYNNEI. V was shortened by 2 bases and J by 0 bases, with 10 bases between the two germline ends. The CDR3 spans 15 residues. This CDR3 reads CASSENGRANYGYTF. The DNA of the CDR3 is TGTGCCAGCAGTGAAAATGGGAGAGCTAACTATGGCTACACCTTC.

In this sample, this clone turned up a few times. The J gene is TRBJ1-5, the V gene TRBV6-5, with a tentative D call TRBD1 (5 bases). Trimming removed 2 bases from V and 6 bases from J, with 8 bases in between. This CDR3 has 13 residues. Per the germline V gene, CDR1 is MNHEY and CDR2 is SVGAGI. The CDR3 protein is CASSYGDSQPQHF. Here the CDR3 DNA reads TGTGCCAGCAGTTACGGGGACTCTCAGCCCCAGCATTTT.

V usage is TRBV24-1 and J usage is TRBJ1-2; D is possibly TRBD1 (5 bases). Germline CDR1 KGHDR, CDR2 SFDVKD. The CDR3 has 14 residues. Deletions cut 3 bases from V and 5 bases from J, with 12 bases between. CDR3 coding DNA: TGTGCCACCAGTGATCCGGGACTGACATATGGCTACACCTTC. Its translation is CATSDPGLTYGYTF.

This clone was observed a single time. The gene calls are TRBV4-1 and TRBJ2-7, with D possibly being TRBD1 (5 bases). CDR1 is MGHRA, CDR2 YSYEKL, per germline. CDR3 length: 12 residues. The V end lost 10 bases, the J end lost 5 bases, and 15 bases lay between the germline ends. As DNA, the CDR3 is TGCGCCACCTCCGAAGTAGGGGACGAGCAGTACTTC. Amino acids: CATSEVGDEQYF.

Note on this clone: Other DNA sequences in the sample encode the same CDR3. The V call is TRBV7-9, the J call TRBJ2-7; D may be TRBD2 (6 bases). V was trimmed by 2 bases and J by 4 bases, leaving 6 bases between them. In germline, CDR1 is SEHNR, CDR2 FQNEAQ (reference sequence). This CDR3 is 12 amino acids long. The DNA for the CDR3 is TGTGCCAGCAGCTTAAGCGGGTACGAGCAGTACTTC. It yields the protein CASSLSGYEQYF.

The rearrangement uses TRBV6-4 and TRBJ2-3, with TRBD2 matching over 8 bases. The V gene's germline CDR1 is MRHNA and CDR2 SNTAGT. This CDR3 has 12 residues. The CDR3 DNA sequence: TGTCGAGCGGGGGATCGAAGAGATACGCAGTATTTT. This translates into CRAGDRRDTQYF.

This chain links TRBV15 with TRBJ1-2; 9 positions agree with TRBD1. This CDR3 is built from 15 residues. Germline loops: CDR1 LNHNV, CDR2 YYDKDF (reference sequence). Trimming removed 1 base from V and 8 bases from J; junction bases left unmatched: 8. The CDR3 region is CATSRAGDREQGYTF. For the CDR3, the DNA is TGTGCCACCAGCAGAGCCGGGGACAGGGAGCAAGGCTACACCTTC.

The chain couples TRBV25-1 to TRBJ2-7; no reliable D call. The ends were cut back, 0 bases at V and 3 bases at J, with 6 bases in the middle. Germline V CDR1 and CDR2: MGHDK, SYGVNS. The CDR3 has 13 amino acids. The CDR3 sequence is CASSEYGSYEQYF. As DNA, the CDR3 is TGTGCCAGCAGTGAATATGGCAGCTACGAGCAGTACTTC.

In nucleotides, the CDR3 is TGTGCCAGCAGCATTCAGACAGGGGACCTCTCTGGAAACACCATATATTTT. As protein: CASSIQTGDLSGNTIYF. The rearrangement links TRBV5-6 to TRBJ1-3; the match to TRBD1 covers 8 bases. V gave up 4 bases and J gave up 0 bases; unmatched junction bases: 9. Germline values: CDR1 SGHDT, CDR2 YYEEEE. CDR3 length: 17 residues.